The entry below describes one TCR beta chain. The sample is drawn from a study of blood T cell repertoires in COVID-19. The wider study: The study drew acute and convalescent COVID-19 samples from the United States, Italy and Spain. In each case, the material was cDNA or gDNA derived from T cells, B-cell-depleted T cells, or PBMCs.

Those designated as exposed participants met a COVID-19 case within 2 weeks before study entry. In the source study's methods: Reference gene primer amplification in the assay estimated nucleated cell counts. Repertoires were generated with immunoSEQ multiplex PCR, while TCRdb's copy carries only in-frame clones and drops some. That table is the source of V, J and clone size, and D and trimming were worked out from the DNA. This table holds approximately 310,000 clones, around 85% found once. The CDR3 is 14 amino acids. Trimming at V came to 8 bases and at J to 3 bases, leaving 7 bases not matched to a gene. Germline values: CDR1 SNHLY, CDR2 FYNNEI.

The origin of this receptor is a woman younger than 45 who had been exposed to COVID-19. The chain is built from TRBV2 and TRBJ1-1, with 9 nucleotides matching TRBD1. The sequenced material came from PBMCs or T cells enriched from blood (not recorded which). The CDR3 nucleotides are TGTGCCAGCCGGCCCTGGACAGGGGACACTGAAGCTTTCTTT. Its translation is CASRPWTGDTEAFF.